This T cell receptor beta chain was observed in a study of T cells of healthy individuals. With 5 bases removed from V and 2 bases from J, the gap between germline ends came to 10 bases. This CDR3 is 15 amino acids long. Looked up from germline, CDR1 is SNHLY and CDR2 is FYNNEI. From the 5' RACE reads, TCRdb called clonotypes with MiXCR, one entry per CDR3 protein. The sample carries about 41,000 distinct CDR3 sequences, roughly 4.3% recorded once. This clonotype was detected many times. The source of this sequence is a human donor in good health. V and J are TRBV2 and TRBJ2-6; D is possibly TRBD2 (7 bases). CDR3 residues: CASSWGGTGANVLTF. The CDR3 DNA follows: TGTGCCAGCAGTTGGGGGGGCACTGGGGCCAACGTCCTGACTTTC.